This TCR beta chain was documented in a study of blood T cell repertoires in COVID-19. On the study more broadly: From the United States, Italy and Spain came samples of acute and convalescent COVID-19.

Original methodology: Nucleated cell counts were estimated from reference gene primer amplification. The table came from immunoSEQ multiplex PCR; TCRdb's copy has only in-frame clones and leaves some out. V, J and clone size are those of that table, while D and trimming were read from the DNA. Of approximately 46,000 clones detected, around nine tenths appear once; the ten largest clones hold about 15%. Germline V gene lookup returns CDR1 ENHRY and CDR2 SYGVKD. This CDR3 spans 15 amino acids. V lost 2 bases and J 1 base, leaving 11 bases between the germline ends. The V call is TRBV10-3, the J call TRBJ1-1; D perhaps matches TRBD1 (5 bases). Material: peripheral blood. This receptor was taken from a man between 60 and 75 years old with active or convalescent COVID-19. The CDR3 nucleotides read TGTGCCATCAGTGAGCCAGCGACAGAGAACACTGAAGCTTTCTTT. Its translation is CAISEPATENTEAFF.